The 27 T cell receptor beta chains below come from one sample, sequenced in a study of cytomegalovirus exposure and HLA in healthy donors. PCR was performed using 60 Vbeta and 13 Jbeta primers. Only in-frame clones appear in the TCRdb table, and some are missing; sequencing was by immunoSEQ multiplex PCR. The listing records about 130,000 clones. Source material: PBMCs. These receptor sequences come from a man in his late teens or twenties in good health and CMV-seronegative.

The chain joins TRBV10-1 to TRBJ2-1; D is unresolved. Trimming removed 5 bases from V and 4 bases from J, with 6 bases in between. Per germline, CDR1 WNHNN and CDR2 SYGVQD (reference sequence). The CDR3 consists of 12 residues. This CDR3 reads CASSPSYNEQFF. The CDR3 DNA sequence: TGCGCCAGCAGTCCCTCTTACAATGAGCAGTTCTTC.

The chain uses TRBV13 and TRBJ1-2; D is undetermined. Germline CDR1 PRHDT, CDR2 FYEKMQ (reference sequence). This CDR3 contains 17 residues. V lost 0 bases and J 0 bases, leaving 14 bases between the germline ends. The DNA for the CDR3 is TGTGCCAGCAGCTTAGGCCTTGGGAGACCTACTAACTATGGCTACACCTTC. Translating it yields CASSLGLGRPTNYGYTF. The whole variable domain, remainder taken from reference TRBV13 and TRBJ1-2, is AAGVIQSPRHLIKEKRETATLKCYPIPRHDTVYWYQQGPGQDPQFLISFYEKMQSDKGSIPDRFSAQQFSDYHSELNMSSLELGDSALYFCASSLGLGRPTNYGYTFGSGTRLTVV.

The V and J genes are TRBV5-6 and TRBJ2-5, with 13 bases lining up with TRBD2. Per the germline V gene, CDR1 is SGHDT and CDR2 is YYEEEE. The CDR3 extends over 16 amino acids. J was trimmed by 1 base and V by 3 bases; bases with no gene match: 3. The CDR3 reads CASSSRLAGGQETQYF. As DNA, the CDR3 is TGTGCCAGCAGCTCGAGACTAGCGGGAGGCCAAGAGACCCAGTACTTC.

The J gene is TRBJ2-7, the V gene TRBV28, with TRBD2 matching over 11 bases. Trimming cost V 3 bases and J 2 bases; bases outside gene matches: 0. From germline, CDR1 is MDHEN and CDR2 SYDVKM. This CDR3 is built from 14 residues. CDR3 sequence: CASSFSGRAYEQYF. DNA for the CDR3: TGTGCCAGCAGTTTTAGCGGGAGGGCCTACGAGCAGTACTTC.

The chain has TRBV7-9 and TRBJ2-6; 7 bases line up with TRBD1. Germline V CDR1 and CDR2: SEHNR, FQNEAQ (reference sequence). This CDR3 region has 18 residues. The ends lost 7 bases at V and 0 bases at J; junction bases unmatched: 12. CDR3 nucleotides: TGTGCCAGCACCTCCCGGGACAGTGCGTACTCTGGGGCCAACGTCCTGACTTTC. Translation: CASTSRDSAYSGANVLTF. Drawing the rest from reference TRBV7-9 and TRBJ2-6, the complete variable domain is DTGVSQNPRHKITKRGQNVTFRCDPISEHNRLYWYRQTLGQGPEFLTYFQNEAQLEKSRLLSDRFSAERPKGSFSTLEIQRTEQGDSAMYLCASTSRDSAYSGANVLTFGAGSRLTVL.

The V and J genes are TRBV5-6 and TRBJ1-2; D is unresolved. Germline V gene data show CDR1 as SGHDT and CDR2 as YYEEEE. The ends were cut back, 1 base at V and 1 base at J, with 8 bases in the middle. This CDR3 spans 14 amino acids. The CDR3 sequence is CASSLRSLNYGYTF. The DNA for the CDR3 is TGTGCCAGCAGCTTGCGGAGCCTTAACTATGGCTACACCTTC.

The V and J genes are TRBV5-4 and TRBJ1-1; D perhaps matches TRBD1 (6 bases). Trimming took off 0 bases at V and 4 bases at J, with 16 bases between the two ends. This CDR3 is built from 16 residues. Germline CDR1 is SGHNT and CDR2 is YYREEE (reference sequence). The CDR3 sequence: CASSLAGRGGGTEAFF. The CDR3 DNA reads as TGTGCCAGCAGCTTGGCGGGCAGGGGCGGGGGCACTGAAGCTTTCTTT.

J is TRBJ2-2 and V is TRBV18, with TRBD1 as a possible D gene (5 bases). V lost 6 bases, J lost 1 base, and 9 bases lay in between. Germline CDR1 KGHSH, CDR2 LQKENI. The CDR3 runs 14 residues. The CDR3 DNA reads TGTGCCAGCTCCCTCCAGGGGAACACCGGGGAGCTGTTTTTT. It translates to CASSLQGNTGELFF.

V usage is TRBV18 and J usage is TRBJ2-7; perhaps TRBD2 as D (5 bases). Trimming took off 6 bases at V and 0 bases at J, with 18 bases between the two ends. Per the germline V gene, CDR1 is KGHSH and CDR2 is LQKENI. The CDR3 is made up of 16 amino acids. Here the CDR3 reads CASSRELAHNSYEQYF. The CDR3 DNA is TGTGCCAGCTCCCGGGAACTGGCGCACAACTCCTACGAGCAGTACTTC. Filled out from reference TRBV18 and TRBJ2-7, the complete variable domain reads NAGVMQNPRHLVRRRGQEARLRCSPMKGHSHVYWYRQLPEEGLKFMVYLQKENIIDESGMPKERFSAEFPKEGPSILRIQQVVRGDSAAYFCASSRELAHNSYEQYFGPGTRLTVT.

The chain combines TRBV6-6 with TRBJ1-5; D not resolved. The ends were cut back, 8 bases at V and 2 bases at J, with 13 bases in the middle. This CDR3 is built from 14 residues. Per the germline V gene, CDR1 is MNHNY and CDR2 is SVGAGI (reference sequence). CDR3 region: CASRNRQGNQPQHF. The CDR3 DNA is TGTGCCAGCCGAAATCGGCAGGGCAATCAGCCCCAGCATTTT.

CDR3 coding DNA: TGCGCCAGCAGCATCTCCGGGACTAGCGACCGAACAAGGGAGCAGTTCTTC. Amino acid sequence: CASSISGTSDRTREQFF. The chain couples TRBV5-1 to TRBJ2-1; TRBD2 matches at 10 bases. The germline CDR1 and CDR2 sequences are SGHRS and YFSETQ. The CDR3 runs to 17 residues. J was trimmed by 10 bases and V by 4 bases; bases with no gene match: 17.

The chain has TRBV7-9 and TRBJ2-7; D ambiguous. The CDR3 is made up of 13 amino acids. The germline V gene has CDR1 SEHNR and CDR2 FQNEAQ (reference sequence). V was clipped by 8 bases and J by 7 bases, with 18 bases between them. CDR3 in DNA: TGTGCCAGCGAAAAGCGCAGCGCCGTAGAGCAGTACTTC. This translates into CASEKRSAVEQYF.

The chain carries TRBV27 and TRBJ2-3; the D is unclear. CDR1 is MNHEY and CDR2 is SMNVEV in the germline V gene (reference sequence). CDR3 length equals 13 residues. Trimming left V 5 bases short and J 4 bases short, with 10 bases between. CDR3 amino acids: CASSTFQADTQYF. CDR3 DNA sequence: TGTGCCAGCAGTACCTTTCAGGCAGATACGCAGTATTTT.

V is TRBV5-4 and J is TRBJ1-2; maybe TRBD1 (5 bases). V was trimmed by 0 bases and J by 5 bases, leaving 17 bases between them. This CDR3 region has 16 residues. Germline V CDR1 and CDR2: SGHNT, YYREEE (reference sequence). The CDR3 DNA sequence: TGTGCCAGCAGCTTGGGGGGGGGACGGAGTGGTTATGGCTACACCTTC. Its translation is CASSLGGGRSGYGYTF. The full variable domain, in which reference TRBV5-4 and TRBJ1-2 provide the parts outside the CDR3, is ETGVTQSPTHLIKTRGQQVTLRCSSQSGHNTVSWYQQALGQGPQFIFQYYREEENGRGNFPPRFSGLQFPNYSSELNVNALELDDSALYLCASSLGGGRSGYGYTFGSGTRLTVV.

The V call is TRBV7-2, the J call TRBJ2-7, with a tentative D call TRBD2 (5 bases). CDR1 and CDR2 from the germline V gene are SGHTA and FQGNSA. V was cut by 1 base and J by 6 bases, with 10 bases left in between. The CDR3 has 13 residues. CDR3 DNA: TGTGCCAGCAGCTTAGGTAGAGGGTCCGAGCAGTACTTC. Protein product: CASSLGRGSEQYF.

This chain joins TRBV6-5 and TRBJ1-2, with 7 nucleotides matching TRBD1. Unmatched junction bases numbered 7, after V lost 0 bases and J lost 6 bases. CDR1 and CDR2 from the germline V gene are MNHEY and SVGAGI. This CDR3 spans 15 amino acids. The CDR3 DNA sequence: TGTGCCAGCAGTTACTCAGACGGGACAGTGGATGGCTACACCTTC. It codes for CASSYSDGTVDGYTF.

The chain has TRBV19 and TRBJ2-2; possible D gene TRBD1, 5 bases. This CDR3 has 15 amino acids. Germline loops: CDR1 LNHDA, CDR2 SQIVND (reference sequence). V was cut by 4 bases and J by 1 base, with 10 bases left in between. The CDR3 DNA is TGTGCCAGTAGTAAGGGGCACCAGAACACCGGGGAGCTGTTTTTT. Protein sequence: CASSKGHQNTGELFF.

The gene calls are TRBV19 and TRBJ2-7, with D hard to call. There are 13 residues in the CDR3. Germline loops: CDR1 LNHDA, CDR2 SQIVND (reference sequence). V shed 4 bases and J shed 1 base, with 8 bases lying between them. CDR3 residues: CASSTQTSYEQYF. The CDR3, as DNA: TGTGCCAGTAGTACGCAGACATCCTACGAGCAGTACTTC.

This chain joins TRBV2 and TRBJ2-5; D is possibly TRBD2 (5 bases). There are 12 residues in the CDR3. The germline V gene has CDR1 SNHLY and CDR2 FYNNEI. Trimming removed 10 bases from V and 5 bases from J, with 14 bases in between. The CDR3 here is CATREAAETQYF. In DNA form, the CDR3 reads TGTGCCACCCGGGAAGCGGCCGAGACCCAGTACTTC.

This chain connects TRBV30 to TRBJ2-5; 7 positions agree with TRBD2. The CDR3 runs to 14 residues. After removal of 4 bases from V and 5 bases from J, the junction contained 10 bases not matched to a gene. Germline V lookup: CDR1 GTSNPN, CDR2 SVGIG (reference sequence). CDR3 sequence: CAWKGGESRETQYF. The CDR3 coding sequence is TGTGCCTGGAAGGGAGGGGAAAGTCGGGAGACCCAGTACTTC. The full variable domain, completed using reference TRBV30 and TRBJ2-5, is SQTIHQWPATLVQPVGSPLSLECTVEGTSNPNLYWYRQAAGRGLQLLFYSVGIGQISSEVPQNLSASRPQDRQFILSSKKLLLSDSGFYLCAWKGGESRETQYFGPGTRLLVL.

V gene TRBV9 combines with J gene TRBJ1-5; D call uncertain. Deletions cut 0 bases from V and 0 bases from J, with 4 bases between. CDR1 is SGDLS and CDR2 is YYNGEE in the germline V gene. The CDR3 is 14 residues long. The CDR3 loop reads CASSVGGSNQPQHF. The CDR3 coding sequence is TGTGCCAGCAGCGTAGGAGGTAGCAATCAGCCCCAGCATTTT.

The chain joins TRBV5-1 to TRBJ2-5; 7 nucleotides align to TRBD1. The J call could be wrong; TRBJ2-7 is a better fit for the DNA end. The CDR3 covers 16 residues. The germline gives CDR1 SGHRS, CDR2 YFSETQ. The CDR3, as DNA: TGCGCCAGCAGCGTCATGCCGGGACAGACCACCTACGAGCAGTACTTC. Translated, it gives CASSVMPGQTTYEQYF.

This sequence joins TRBV18 and TRBJ2-1; TRBD2 agrees at 9 bases. CDR3 length: 17 residues. The V segment lost 0 bases and the J segment 3 bases; nucleotides outside the gene matches: 6. Germline V gives CDR1 KGHSH, CDR2 LQKENI. The CDR3 spells CASSPPSSGSFYNEQFF. CDR3 DNA sequence: TGTGCCAGCTCACCACCGAGTAGCGGGAGTTTCTACAATGAGCAGTTCTTC.

The chain carries TRBV7-6 and TRBJ1-5, with D possibly matching TRBD1 (6 bases). Trimming stripped 3 bases from V and 5 bases from J, with 8 bases between. Germline V gives CDR1 SGHVS, CDR2 FNYEAQ. CDR3 length: 13 residues. As DNA, the CDR3 is TGTGCCAGCAGCTTTTACAGGGATCAGCCCCAGCATTTT. It codes for CASSFYRDQPQHF.

V usage is TRBV7-6 and J usage is TRBJ1-1; D is ambiguous. The germline CDR1 and CDR2 sequences are SGHVS and FNYEAQ. V was clipped by 5 bases and J by 1 base, with 14 bases between them. CDR3 length: 15 amino acids. In DNA form, the CDR3 reads TGTGCCAGCAGCCCCGCCCGAAATAGGAACACTGAAGCTTTCTTT. Protein: CASSPARNRNTEAFF. The full variable domain, with the rest looked up from reference TRBV7-6 and TRBJ1-1, is GAGVSQSPRYKVTKRGQDVALRCDPISGHVSLYWYRQALGQGPEFLTYFNYEAQQDKSGLPNDRFSAERPEGSISTLTIQRTEQRDSAMYRCASSPARNRNTEAFFGQGTRLTVV.

This sequence joins TRBV5-1 and TRBJ1-1; D is undetermined. The CDR3 has 13 residues. CDR1 is SGHRS, CDR2 YFSETQ, per germline. V was clipped by 4 bases and J by 1 base, with 8 bases between them. The CDR3 DNA reads TGCGCCAGCAGCCCTCTGTCGAACACTGAAGCTTTCTTT. Its translation is CASSPLSNTEAFF.

The chain employs TRBV5-1 and TRBJ1-3, with unresolved D. V lost 3 bases, J lost 3 bases, and 13 bases lay in between. Germline assignment: CDR1 SGHRS and CDR2 YFSETQ. CDR3 length: 15 residues. CDR3 residues: CASSSQALGGNTIYF. CDR3 bases: TGCGCCAGCAGCTCCCAGGCTTTAGGTGGAAACACCATATATTTT.